This TCR beta chain was identified in a study of blood T cells in healthy people across ages. Germline V gene data show CDR1 as SGHRS and CDR2 as YFSETQ. V gave up 1 base and J gave up 4 bases; unmatched junction bases: 13. The CDR3 totals 17 residues. Then a second PCR, running roughly 7 to 11 cycles, was carried out with a sample-barcoded 5' primer and a J-beta primer mix. TCRdb processed the 5' RACE reads anew with MiXCR; each CDR3 protein has one entry. The sample has 750,000 to 950,000 distinct CDR3 sequences, 25% to 35% seen once. The donors, all healthy, were Caucasians living in Russia, aged about 6 to 95. This sample also appeared in a second study, on T cells of mothers and their children.

Sequenced: blood. This chain joins TRBV5-1 and TRBJ1-2, with 7 bases that match TRBD1. This clonotype was obtained from a woman aged 40-49 years in good health. The chain's CDR3 is CASSLFGYGTETYGYTF. The CDR3 region has the DNA TGCGCCAGCAGCTTGTTCGGCTACGGGACAGAAACCTATGGCTACACCTTC.